The clone carrying this T cell receptor (beta chain) was detected only a few times. Its antigen is still unknown. Trimming removed 4 bases from V and 5 bases from J, with 15 bases in between. Germline CDR1 and CDR2: SGHVS and FQNEAQ. The CDR3 is made up of 15 amino acids. This sample is part of a study of OX40 agonist ivuxolimab in advanced cancers. Profiling relied on immunoSEQ multiplex PCR, and the TCRdb table lists in-frame clones only, not all of them. The sample contains 55,000 to 75,000 clones, about nine tenths of which appear only once. Study-wide findings and caveats: Low normalized T-cell clonal expansion also characterized some of the nonresponders. The CD4+ and CD8+ T cells in the blood had expanded clonally by week 6 at 0.1 to 3.0 mg/kg. Not determined was the antigen specificity of the expanded peripheral T cells.

People who had autoimmune disease history or systemic immunosuppression were excluded. The chain combines TRBV7-8 with TRBJ2-1, with D unresolved. The TCR originated in an adult with an advanced solid tumor such as melanoma, head and neck, liver or kidney cancer. The sample in question was CD4+ or CD8+ T cells sorted from blood, obtained in a trial of the OX40 agonist ivuxolimab. CDR3 DNA: TGTGCCAGCAGCTCCAGGCGGCTAGTCAACAATGAGCAGTTCTTC. It specifies CASSSRRLVNNEQFF.